A selection of T cell receptor beta chains follows, all from one sample in a study of Tregs in tolerant kidney transplant recipients. Sequencing was performed with immunoSEQ multiplex PCR; in TCRdb, only in-frame clones are kept and a portion is missing. The sample holds fewer than 150,000 clones, 92% seen once. Specimen: CD4+ T cells from blood. Receptor source: a human donor in good health. The conserved cysteine and the conserved F or W are not part of the CDR3 here. A D gene is named only where the DNA matches it firmly. Expanded clones are given a class, and other clones once, few, many or no size at all.

CDR3,J,V,length,D,size
ASSAGTGGTEAF,TRBJ1-1,TRBV6-1,12,TRBD1,.
ASSPRQESFYNSPLH,TRBJ1-6,TRBV5-1,15,.,.
ASSLEAKMNTEAF,TRBJ1-1,TRBV5-8,13,.,.
ASSRGTVTEAF,TRBJ1-1,TRBV2,11,TRBD1,.
ASSSDGYNEQF,TRBJ2-1,TRBV6-6,11,.,.
SVLFRRDEQF,TRBJ2-1,TRBV29-1,10,.,.
ASSQDRATEAF,TRBJ1-1,TRBV7-6,11,TRBD1,.
AWSHRASGNTIY,TRBJ1-3,TRBV30,12,.,.
ASSPGVGDTEAF,TRBJ1-1,TRBV5-4,12,.,once
ATRAPTGLANTGELF,TRBJ2-2,TRBV15,15,.,.
ASSQDIRVTLGYT,TRBJ1-2,TRBV19,13,.,.
ASSTLGTSDPRYGDTQY,TRBJ2-3,TRBV7-9,17,TRBD2,.
AISEGSGGPDTQY,TRBJ2-3,TRBV10-3,13,TRBD2,.
ASSYSGNDQPQH,TRBJ1-5,TRBV6-5,12,.,.
ASSPGTVSYEQY,TRBJ2-7,TRBV18,12,TRBD1,.
ASQGRETGAYEQY,TRBJ2-7,TRBV11-2,13,TRBD2,.
ASSSRPLEANEKLF,TRBJ1-4,TRBV5-1,14,.,.
ATSRPGGTQY,TRBJ2-3,TRBV15,10,.,.
ASSESNTIY,TRBJ1-3,TRBV10-2,9,.,.
ASSLALDYGYT,TRBJ1-2,TRBV5-5,11,.,.
ASSQESWRETQY,TRBJ2-5,TRBV14,12,.,.
ASSRAEGGTQY,TRBJ2-3,TRBV19,11,.,.
ASSLQGQYNEQF,TRBJ2-1,TRBV27,12,.,once
ASSFLGETQY,TRBJ2-5,TRBV5-4,10,.,.
ASSQEGNTIY,TRBJ1-3,TRBV5-4,10,.,.
ASSLQGTYEQY,TRBJ2-7,TRBV7-9,11,TRBD1,.
ASSMISSIALAEAF,TRBJ1-1,TRBV19,14,.,.
ASSLWTGLPNQPQH,TRBJ1-5,TRBV4-1,14,TRBD1,.
ASSLGTISNEQF,TRBJ2-1,TRBV5-1,12,.,.
ASSSAGTSSAYEQY,TRBJ2-7,TRBV7-8,14,TRBD2,.
ASSSRDRGGDTQY,TRBJ2-3,TRBV5-4,13,TRBD1,.
ASSPPGRGMNTEAF,TRBJ1-1,TRBV18,14,.,.
ASTPGRGKLF,TRBJ1-4,TRBV5-1,10,.,.
ASSQDWDRAEQF,TRBJ2-1,TRBV4-1,12,TRBD1,.
SATGQREQF,TRBJ2-1,TRBV20-1,9,.,.
ASSFRGVANEQF,TRBJ2-1,TRBV27,12,.,.
ASRGLAGGTDTQY,TRBJ2-3,TRBV6-5,13,TRBD2,.
SAASLAGAY,TRBJ2-7,TRBV20-1,9,TRBD2,.
ASSPLAGGPDTQY,TRBJ2-3,TRBV5-1,13,TRBD2,.
ASSGGGYGYT,TRBJ1-2,TRBV2,10,.,.
ASSLQGITGELF,TRBJ2-2,TRBV7-9,12,.,.
ASSVRGNSYNEQF,TRBJ2-1,TRBV11-2,13,.,.
ASSNRNSYEQY,TRBJ2-7,TRBV6-4,11,.,.
ASSDEAVQPQH,TRBJ1-5,TRBV2,11,.,.
ASILGTSGPSQETQY,TRBJ2-5,TRBV19,15,TRBD2,.
ASSRGGDSSQVTQY,TRBJ2-3,TRBV5-4,14,.,.
ASSLEGMEQY,TRBJ2-3,TRBV5-1,10,.,.
ASSGRDRGLLGNYGYT,TRBJ1-2,TRBV2,16,TRBD1,.
ASSPAGLAGVGEQY,TRBJ2-7,TRBV7-2,14,TRBD2,.
ASSSAGTSGTDTQY,TRBJ2-3,TRBV7-9,14,TRBD2,.
ASSLQQGFAEAF,TRBJ1-1,TRBV5-1,12,.,once
ASSLGQGAANYGYT,TRBJ1-2,TRBV5-1,14,TRBD1,.
ASSPQGGSYEQY,TRBJ2-7,TRBV18,12,.,.
ASSGIGGGAYT,TRBJ1-2,TRBV6-6,11,.,.
ASSHRGEANEKLF,TRBJ1-4,TRBV7-9,13,.,few
ASRERRPMSSYNEQF,TRBJ2-1,TRBV2,15,.,.
ASSFMGAGGEKLF,TRBJ1-4,TRBV5-1,13,.,.
ASSTAGRGIYGYT,TRBJ1-2,TRBV7-8,13,.,.